This T cell receptor (beta chain) was found in a study of shared clonotypes between healthy human individuals. Only in-frame clones appear in the TCRdb table, and some are missing; sequencing was by immunoSEQ multiplex PCR. The sample carries around 2,000,000 clones, 95% recorded once. The V end lost 1 base, the J end lost 2 bases, and 12 bases lay between the germline ends. The CDR3 consists of 15 residues. Per the germline V gene, CDR1 is SGHNT and CDR2 is YYREEE (reference sequence). This TCR derives from a man between 18 and 29 years old in good health. V gene TRBV5-4 combines with J gene TRBJ1-1; D is ambiguous. The sequenced material came from naive CD4+ T cells sorted from blood. As for subset: CD45RA+ positively selected. The CDR3 region is CASSLLFGSNTEAFF. CDR3 DNA: TGTGCCAGCAGCTTGCTTTTTGGCTCAAACACTGAAGCTTTCTTT. Using reference TRBV5-4 and TRBJ1-1 for the parts outside the CDR3, the full variable domain is ETGVTQSPTHLIKTRGQQVTLRCSSQSGHNTVSWYQQALGQGPQFIFQYYREEENGRGNFPPRFSGLQFPNYSSELNVNALELDDSALYLCASSLLFGSNTEAFFGQGTRLTVV.